This T cell receptor beta chain was identified during a study of T cell responses to AZD1222 COVID-19 vaccine. The study's findings and limits: CD4 TCRs associated with vaccination spanned spike, dominating at 160-218 and 743-854.

Produced via immunoSEQ multiplex PCR; TCRdb's table is partial and in-frame only. The sample holds some 89,000 clones; approximately 87% are singletons and the top ten take roughly 4.3%. Comment on this clone: What it binds is not known.

Trimming took 1 base from V and 4 from J; bases not matched to a gene: 10. The germline V gene encodes CDR1 KGHSH and CDR2 LQKENI. This CDR3 has 17 residues. The J gene is TRBJ2-1, the V gene TRBV18; 7 nucleotides align to TRBD1. The sequencing here drew on peripheral blood, taken on day 0 of MenACWY control vaccination. The TCR originated in an adult in good health. The CDR3 region is CASSPLIIRDSYNEQFF. CDR3 DNA: TGTGCCAGCTCACCACTTATTATCCGGGACAGTTACAATGAGCAGTTCTTC.